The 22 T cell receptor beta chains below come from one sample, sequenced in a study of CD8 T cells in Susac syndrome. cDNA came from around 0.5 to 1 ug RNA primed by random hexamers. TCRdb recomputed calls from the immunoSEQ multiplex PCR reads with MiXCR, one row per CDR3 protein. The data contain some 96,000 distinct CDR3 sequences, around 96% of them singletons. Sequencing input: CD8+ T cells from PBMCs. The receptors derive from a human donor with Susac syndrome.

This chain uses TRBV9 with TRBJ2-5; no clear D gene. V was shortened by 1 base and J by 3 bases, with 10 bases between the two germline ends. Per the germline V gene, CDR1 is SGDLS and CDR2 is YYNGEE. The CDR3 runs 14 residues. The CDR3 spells CASSVWDGEETQYF. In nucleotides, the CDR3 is TGTGCCAGCAGCGTATGGGATGGGGAAGAGACCCAGTACTTC.

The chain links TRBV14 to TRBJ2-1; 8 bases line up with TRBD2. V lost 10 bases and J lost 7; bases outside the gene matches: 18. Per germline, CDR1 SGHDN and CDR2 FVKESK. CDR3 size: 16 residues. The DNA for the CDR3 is TGTGCCACCCCAGTCGAGGTGCGGGAGGTGGAGAATGAGCAGTTCTTC. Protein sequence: CATPVEVREVENEQFF.

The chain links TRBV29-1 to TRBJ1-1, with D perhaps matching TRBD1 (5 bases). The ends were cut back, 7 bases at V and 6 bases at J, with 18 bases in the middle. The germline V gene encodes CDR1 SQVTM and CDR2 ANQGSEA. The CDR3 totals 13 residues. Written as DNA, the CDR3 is TGCAGCGCCTTCCCCAGGGCATTACCTGAAGCTTTCTTT. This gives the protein CSAFPRALPEAFF. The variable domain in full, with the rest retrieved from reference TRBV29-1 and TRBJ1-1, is SAVISQKPSRDICQRGTSLTIQCQVDSQVTMMFWYRQQPGQSLTLIATANQGSEATYESGFVIDKFPISRPNLTFSTLTVSNMSPEDSSIYLCSAFPRALPEAFFGQGTRLTVV.

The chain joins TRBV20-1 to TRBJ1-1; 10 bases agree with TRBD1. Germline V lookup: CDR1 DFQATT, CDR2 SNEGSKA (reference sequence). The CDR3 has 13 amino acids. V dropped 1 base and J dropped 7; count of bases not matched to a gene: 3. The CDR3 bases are TGCAGTGCTAGAGGACAGGGGGCATATGAAGCTTTCTTT. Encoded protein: CSARGQGAYEAFF.

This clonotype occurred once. CDR3 sequence (DNA): TGTGCCAGCAGCGCCGACGATTATCAGCCCCAGCATTTT. This codes for CASSADDYQPQHF. V is TRBV9 and J is TRBJ1-5, with D unresolved. The length of the CDR3 is 13 residues. Germline V gene data show CDR1 as SGDLS and CDR2 as YYNGEE. Trimming removed 3 bases from V and 5 bases from J, with 9 bases in between.

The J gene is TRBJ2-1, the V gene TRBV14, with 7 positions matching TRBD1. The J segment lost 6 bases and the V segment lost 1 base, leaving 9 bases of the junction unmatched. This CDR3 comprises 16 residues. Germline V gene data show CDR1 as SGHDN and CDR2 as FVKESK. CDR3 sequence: CASSQGSGTVVNEQFF. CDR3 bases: TGTGCCAGCAGCCAAGGCTCCGGGACAGTAGTCAATGAGCAGTTCTTC.

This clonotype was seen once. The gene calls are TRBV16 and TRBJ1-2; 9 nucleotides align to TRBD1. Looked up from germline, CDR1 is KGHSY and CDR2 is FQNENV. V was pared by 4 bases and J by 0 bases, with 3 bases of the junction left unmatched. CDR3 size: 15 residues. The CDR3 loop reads CASSPGTGTNYGYTF. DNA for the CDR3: TGTGCCAGCAGCCCCGGGACAGGGACTAACTATGGCTACACCTTC.

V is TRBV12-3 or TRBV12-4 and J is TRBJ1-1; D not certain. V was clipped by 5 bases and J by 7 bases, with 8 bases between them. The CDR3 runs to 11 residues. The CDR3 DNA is TGTGCCAGCAGTGGAGGAGTTGAAGCTTTCTTT. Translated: CASSGGVEAFF.

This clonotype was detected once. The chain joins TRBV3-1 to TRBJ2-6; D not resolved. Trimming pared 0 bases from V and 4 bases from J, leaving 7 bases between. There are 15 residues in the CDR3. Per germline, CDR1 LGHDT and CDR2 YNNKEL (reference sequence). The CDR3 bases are TGTGCCAGCAGCCAAGAAAGGGCAGGGGCCAACGTCCTGACTTTC. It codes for CASSQERAGANVLTF.

The CDR3 reads CASSVGGGPLNEQFF. DNA of the CDR3: TGTGCCAGCAGCGTAGGCGGGGGGCCATTGAATGAGCAGTTCTTC. J is TRBJ2-1 and V is TRBV9, with 8 bases that match TRBD2. The CDR3 runs to 15 residues. Germline V lookup: CDR1 SGDLS, CDR2 YYNGEE. V dropped 0 bases and J dropped 7; count of bases not matched to a gene: 6.

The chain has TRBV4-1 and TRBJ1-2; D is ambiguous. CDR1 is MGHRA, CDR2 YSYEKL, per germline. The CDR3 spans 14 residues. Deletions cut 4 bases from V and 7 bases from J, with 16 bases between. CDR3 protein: CASSPNGLSTGYTF. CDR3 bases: TGCGCCAGCAGCCCGAATGGGCTGAGTACTGGCTACACCTTC.

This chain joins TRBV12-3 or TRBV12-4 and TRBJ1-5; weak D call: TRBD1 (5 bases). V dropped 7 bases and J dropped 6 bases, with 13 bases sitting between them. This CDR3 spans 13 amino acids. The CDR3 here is CASTSGNGQPQHF. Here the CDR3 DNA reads TGTGCCAGCACTTCAGGGAATGGTCAGCCCCAGCATTTT.

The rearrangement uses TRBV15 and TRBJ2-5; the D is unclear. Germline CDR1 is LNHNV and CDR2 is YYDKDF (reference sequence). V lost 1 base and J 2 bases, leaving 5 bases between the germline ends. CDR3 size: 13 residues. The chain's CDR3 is CATSRVRQETQYF. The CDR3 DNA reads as TGTGCCACCAGCAGAGTCAGGCAAGAGACCCAGTACTTC.

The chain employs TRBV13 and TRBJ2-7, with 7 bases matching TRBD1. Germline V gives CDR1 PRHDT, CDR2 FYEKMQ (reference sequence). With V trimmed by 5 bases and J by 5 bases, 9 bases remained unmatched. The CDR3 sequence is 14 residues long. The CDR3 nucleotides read TGTGCCAGCAGCCGCCAAACAGGGGACCACGAGCAGTACTTC. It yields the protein CASSRQTGDHEQYF.

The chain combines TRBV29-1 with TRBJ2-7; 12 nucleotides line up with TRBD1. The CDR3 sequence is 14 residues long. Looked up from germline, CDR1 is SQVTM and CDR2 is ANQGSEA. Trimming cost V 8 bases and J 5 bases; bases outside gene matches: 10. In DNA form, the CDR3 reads TGCAGCATAAAGGGACAGGGGGCGCGGGACGAGCAGTACTTC. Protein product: CSIKGQGARDEQYF.

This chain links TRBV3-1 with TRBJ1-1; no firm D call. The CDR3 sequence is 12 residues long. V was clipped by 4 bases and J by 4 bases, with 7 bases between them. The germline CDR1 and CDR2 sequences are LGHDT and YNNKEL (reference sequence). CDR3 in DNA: TGTGCCAGCAGCCCTACGGGCACTGAAGCTTTCTTT. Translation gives CASSPTGTEAFF.

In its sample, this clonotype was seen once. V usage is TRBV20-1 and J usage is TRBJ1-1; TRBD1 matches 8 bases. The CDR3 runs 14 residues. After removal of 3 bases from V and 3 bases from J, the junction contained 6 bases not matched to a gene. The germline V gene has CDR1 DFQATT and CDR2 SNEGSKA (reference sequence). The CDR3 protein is CSARRTGMYTEAFF. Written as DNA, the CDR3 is TGCAGTGCTAGGCGGACAGGGATGTACACTGAAGCTTTCTTT.

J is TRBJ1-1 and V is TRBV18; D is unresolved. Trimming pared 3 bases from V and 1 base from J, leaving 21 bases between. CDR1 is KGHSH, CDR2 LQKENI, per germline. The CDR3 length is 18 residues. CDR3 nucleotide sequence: TGTGCCAGCTCACCTATCGATGGCCGGAGCGCACAGAACACTGAAGCTTTCTTT. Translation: CASSPIDGRSAQNTEAFF. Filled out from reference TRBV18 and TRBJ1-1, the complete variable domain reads NAGVMQNPRHLVRRRGQEARLRCSPMKGHSHVYWYRQLPEEGLKFMVYLQKENIIDESGMPKERFSAEFPKEGPSILRIQQVVRGDSAAYFCASSPIDGRSAQNTEAFFGQGTRLTVV.

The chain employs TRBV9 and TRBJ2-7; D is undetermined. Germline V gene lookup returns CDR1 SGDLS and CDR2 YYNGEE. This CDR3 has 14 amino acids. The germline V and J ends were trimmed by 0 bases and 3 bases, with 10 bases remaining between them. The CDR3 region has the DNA TGTGCCAGCAGCGTAGGGTCCGGTGTCTACGAGCAGTACTTC. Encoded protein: CASSVGSGVYEQYF.

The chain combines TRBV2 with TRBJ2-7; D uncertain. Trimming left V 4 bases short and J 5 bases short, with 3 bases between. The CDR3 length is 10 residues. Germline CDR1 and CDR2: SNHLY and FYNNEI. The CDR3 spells CASSGNEQYF. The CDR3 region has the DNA TGTGCCAGCAGTGGGAACGAGCAGTACTTC.

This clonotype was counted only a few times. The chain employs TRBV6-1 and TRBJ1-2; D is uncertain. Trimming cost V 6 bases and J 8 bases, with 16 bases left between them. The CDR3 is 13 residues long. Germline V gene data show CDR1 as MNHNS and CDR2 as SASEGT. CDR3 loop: CASSPGPIQGYTF. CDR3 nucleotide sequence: TGTGCCAGCAGCCCTGGGCCAATTCAAGGCTACACCTTC.

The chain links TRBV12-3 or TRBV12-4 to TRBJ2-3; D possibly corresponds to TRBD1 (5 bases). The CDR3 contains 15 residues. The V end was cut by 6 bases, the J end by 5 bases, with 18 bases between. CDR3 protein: CASSQGARYKDTQYF. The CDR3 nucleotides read TGTGCCAGCAGCCAGGGCGCACGATACAAAGATACGCAGTATTTT.